The following is a TCR beta chain sequence with its context. Its antigen is undetermined. Generated by immunoSEQ multiplex PCR, the TCRdb table keeps only in-frame clones and is missing some. The sample carries roughly 4,000 clones, under 80% recorded once. The ends lost 6 bases at V and 4 bases at J; junction bases unmatched: 6. This CDR3 has 14 amino acids. Germline values: CDR1 LNHDA, CDR2 SQIVND (reference sequence). This record comes from a study of T cells after posttransplantation cyclophosphamide. Study results and limitations: Tissue-infiltrating T cells from skin or gut overlapped little with blood T cells.

The sequence was collected from a man aged 25 to 45 in good health and a related stem cell transplant donor. This chain links TRBV19 with TRBJ1-2; 9 bases are a match to TRBD1. The source material was memory CD8+ T cells sorted from blood. The CDR3 is CASRREQGAYGYTF. The CDR3 DNA reads TGTGCCAGTAGAAGGGAACAGGGGGCCTATGGCTACACCTTC.